The 24 T cell receptor beta chains listed next were all sequenced from one sample in a study of T cell responses to AZD1222 COVID-19 vaccine. Profiling relied on immunoSEQ multiplex PCR, and the TCRdb table lists in-frame clones only, not all of them. The sample has roughly 120,000 clones, 80% to 90% seen once. Material: peripheral blood, obtained on day 0 of AZD1222 vaccination. The receptors stem from an adult in good health.

This clone was seen a single time. This chain uses TRBV11-3 with TRBJ2-1; 12 bases align to TRBD2. The length of the CDR3 is 19 residues. Germline trimming cut 2 bases from V and 4 bases from J; bases unmatched to any gene: 12. Germline-derived CDR1 and CDR2 are SGHNT and YENEEA. CDR3 DNA sequence: TGTGCCAGCAGCTTAAGGGGACCGATAACTAGCGGGAGGTACAATGAGCAGTTCTTC. It is translated as CASSLRGPITSGRYNEQFF.

This clone was seen only once. The V gene is TRBV14, the J gene TRBJ2-2; 8 bases are shared with TRBD2. V trimming: 6 bases; J trimming: 2 bases; junction bases outside the gene matches: 2. Germline V gene data show CDR1 as SGHDN and CDR2 as FVKESK. CDR3 size: 14 residues. CDR3: CASRRTSNTGELFF. CDR3 coding DNA: TGTGCCAGCAGAAGGACTAGCAACACCGGGGAGCTGTTTTTT.

The rearrangement links TRBV10-1 to TRBJ1-1; D gene unclear. The V end lost 4 bases, the J end lost 3 bases, and 18 bases lay between the germline ends. Germline CDR1 WNHNN, CDR2 SYGVQD (reference sequence). The CDR3 extends over 16 amino acids. The CDR3 sequence is CASSGSESRGYTEAFF. In DNA, the CDR3 is TGCGCCAGCAGTGGCTCGGAGTCCCGAGGGTACACTGAAGCTTTCTTT.

The rearrangement joins TRBV2 to TRBJ2-7; no firm D call. This CDR3 comprises 10 residues. The germline V gene has CDR1 SNHLY and CDR2 FYNNEI. V was pared by 10 bases and J by 7 bases, with 11 bases between. The CDR3 is CAKGRLEQYF. DNA for the CDR3: TGTGCCAAAGGACGACTTGAGCAGTACTTC.

This CDR3 is CAISPGVWTEAFF. In DNA, the CDR3 is TGTGCCATATCCCCTGGTGTTTGGACTGAAGCTTTCTTT. The chain joins TRBV12-3 or TRBV12-4 to TRBJ1-1; no definite D call. This CDR3 comprises 13 residues. V lost 10 bases to trimming and J lost 5 bases, with 17 bases between them.

A remark on this clone: The junction does not match germline at one end; this may be a read error. The V and J genes are TRBV30 and TRBJ1-5, with 12 positions matching TRBD1. This CDR3 contains 16 residues. Per germline, CDR1 GTSNPN and CDR2 SVGIG (reference sequence). The CDR3 sequence: CAWSVLGTGGKQPQHF. The CDR3 coding sequence is TGTGCCTGGAGTGTACTGGGGACAGGGGGCAAACAGCCCCAGCATTTT. Filled out from reference TRBV30 and TRBJ1-5, the complete variable domain reads SQTIHQWPATLVQPVGSPLSLECTVEGTSNPNLYWYRQAAGRGLQLLFYSVGIGQISSEVPQNLSASRPQDRQFILSSKKLLLSDSGFYLCAWSVLGTGGKQPQHFGDGTRLSIL.

The CDR3 reads CASSTGQSRGVYNEQFF. CDR3 DNA: TGTGCCAGTAGTACGGGACAGTCCCGCGGGGTTTACAATGAGCAGTTCTTC. V usage is TRBV19 and J usage is TRBJ2-1, with D possibly TRBD1 on 7 matching bases. The V end lost 4 bases, the J end lost 4 bases, and 20 bases lay between the germline ends. Germline lookup yields CDR1 LNHDA and CDR2 SQIVND (reference sequence). The CDR3 covers 17 residues.

The chain recombines TRBV7-3 with TRBJ2-6; D gene unclear. This CDR3 is built from 14 residues. The germline gives CDR1 SGHTA, CDR2 FQGTGA. The V gene lost 1 base and the J gene lost 2 bases, with 3 bases spanning the gap. In nucleotides, the CDR3 is TGTGCCAGCAGCTTAAACCCTGGGGCCAACGTCCTGACTTTC. Translation gives CASSLNPGANVLTF.

This clone has just one count. The J gene is TRBJ1-5, the V gene TRBV5-5; D gene uncertain. The CDR3 is 15 amino acids. Germline values: CDR1 SGHKS, CDR2 YYEKEE (reference sequence). V was shortened by 1 base and J by 0 bases, with 8 bases between the two germline ends. CDR3 loop: CASSLLSHSNQPQHF. The CDR3 DNA sequence: TGTGCCAGCAGCTTGCTGTCCCATAGCAATCAGCCCCAGCATTTT.

The chain employs TRBV30 and TRBJ1-6; tentative D call: TRBD1 (5 bases). CDR3 length: 13 residues. Trimming left V 1 base short and J 10 bases short, with 11 bases between. Per germline, CDR1 GTSNPN and CDR2 SVGIG (reference sequence). CDR3 region: CAWSGDLGSPLHF. The CDR3 region has the DNA TGTGCCTGGAGTGGGGACTTGGGGTCACCCCTCCACTTT. Full variable domain (missing parts from reference TRBV30 and TRBJ1-6): SQTIHQWPATLVQPVGSPLSLECTVEGTSNPNLYWYRQAAGRGLQLLFYSVGIGQISSEVPQNLSASRPQDRQFILSSKKLLLSDSGFYLCAWSGDLGSPLHFGNGTRLTVT.

In this sample, this clone turned up a few times. The J gene is TRBJ1-3, the V gene TRBV30; maybe TRBD1 (5 bases). Germline CDR1 and CDR2: GTSNPN and SVGIG (reference sequence). The CDR3 covers 13 residues. With 4 bases removed from V and 0 bases from J, the gap between germline ends came to 7 bases. CDR3 nucleotides: TGTGCCTGGACCGGGGGCTCTGGAAACACCATATATTTT. Its protein is CAWTGGSGNTIYF.

The rearrangement links TRBV5-5 to TRBJ1-4; D might be TRBD1 (5 bases). CDR1 and CDR2 from the germline V gene are SGHKS and YYEKEE (reference sequence). This CDR3 contains 14 residues. V lost 5 bases and J 4 bases, leaving 12 bases between the germline ends. DNA of the CDR3: TGTGCCAGCAGGCGGGGGTTGAGTAATGAAAAACTGTTTTTT. Encoded protein: CASRRGLSNEKLFF.

The rearrangement links TRBV5-4 to TRBJ2-7; D possibly corresponds to TRBD2 (6 bases). Germline values: CDR1 SGHNT, CDR2 YYREEE (reference sequence). Trimming left V 0 bases short and J 0 bases short, with 13 bases between. The CDR3 consists of 16 residues. The CDR3 protein is CASSLGGRGSSYEQYF. The CDR3 region has the DNA TGTGCCAGCAGCTTGGGGGGACGGGGGAGCTCCTACGAGCAGTACTTC.

V gene TRBV15 combines with J gene TRBJ2-1; D call uncertain. The germline V and J ends were trimmed by 2 bases and 8 bases, with 13 bases remaining between them. The germline V gene encodes CDR1 LNHNV and CDR2 YYDKDF (reference sequence). CDR3 size: 14 residues. CDR3 residues: CATSRPSSVHEQFF. In nucleotides, the CDR3 is TGTGCCACCAGCAGACCCAGCAGCGTGCATGAGCAGTTCTTC. The whole variable domain, filled in from reference TRBV15 and TRBJ2-1, reads DAMVIQNPRYQVTQFGKPVTLSCSQTLNHNVMYWYQQKSSQAPKLLFHYYDKDFNNEADTPDNFQSRRPNTSFCFLDIRSPGLGDTAMYLCATSRPSSVHEQFFGPGTRLTVL.

This clone has only one observation. V usage is TRBV15 and J usage is TRBJ2-5; the D is unclear. CDR3 length: 14 residues. Trimming left V 1 base short and J 4 bases short, with 10 bases between. Looked up from germline, CDR1 is LNHNV and CDR2 is YYDKDF (reference sequence). The CDR3: CATSRASVPETQYF. CDR3 DNA: TGTGCCACCAGCAGAGCTTCAGTTCCAGAGACCCAGTACTTC.

This chain connects TRBV14 to TRBJ1-4; possible D gene TRBD1, 5 bases. Trimming took 1 base from V and 4 from J, leaving 10 bases between them. Germline CDR1 reads SGHDN; CDR2 reads FVKESK. This CDR3 has 15 residues. This CDR3 reads CASSQGGGFNEKLFF. Written as DNA, the CDR3 is TGTGCCAGCAGCCAAGGCGGGGGATTTAATGAAAAACTGTTTTTT.

V usage is TRBV7-2 and J usage is TRBJ1-6; 7 bases align to TRBD1. The CDR3 contains 15 residues. CDR1 SGHTA and CDR2 FQGNSA come from the germline V gene. The trim removed 5 bases at V and 6 bases at J, leaving 7 bases unmatched. The chain's CDR3 is CASSPGQSRNSPLHF. The DNA of the CDR3 is TGTGCCAGCAGCCCGGGACAGAGCCGTAATTCACCCCTCCACTTT.

The chain employs TRBV27 and TRBJ1-3; 8 bases match TRBD1. The CDR3 contains 16 residues. Germline V gene data show CDR1 as MNHEY and CDR2 as SMNVEV (reference sequence). The V and J ends lost 5 bases and 0 bases, in that order; junction bases with no gene match: 6. This CDR3 is CASSRQGLGSGNTIYF. For the CDR3, the DNA is TGTGCCAGCAGTCGACAGGGGTTAGGCTCTGGAAACACCATATATTTT.

The chain links TRBV11-3 to TRBJ1-4; D might be TRBD1 (5 bases). Trimming shortened V by 5 bases and J by 0 bases, and 10 bases separated the two germline ends. This CDR3 is 15 amino acids long. The germline V gene encodes CDR1 SGHNT and CDR2 YENEEA. The CDR3 DNA reads TGTGCCAGCAGCCTCCGGGGGGCAACTAATGAAAAACTGTTTTTT. It specifies CASSLRGATNEKLFF. The whole variable domain, remainder taken from reference TRBV11-3 and TRBJ1-4, is EAGVVQSPRYKIIEKKQPVAFWCNPISGHNTLYWYLQNLGQGPELLIRYENEEAVDDSQLPKDRFSAERLKGVDSTLKIQPAELGDSAVYLCASSLRGATNEKLFFGSGTQLSVL.

V gene TRBV7-9 combines with J gene TRBJ1-1, with 10 bases lining up with TRBD1. The CDR3 runs to 18 residues. Losses at the gene ends were 4 bases for V and 4 bases for J; bases not matched to a gene: 15. Germline V gene sequence: CDR1 SEHNR, CDR2 FQNEAQ (reference sequence). CDR3 protein: CASSSRDRGVYGSTEAFF. The DNA of the CDR3 is TGTGCCAGCAGCTCCCGGGACAGGGGAGTCTACGGAAGCACTGAAGCTTTCTTT.

The CDR3 spells CATSKRGGGNQPQHF. The DNA of the CDR3 is TGTGCCACCAGTAAACGAGGGGGAGGCAATCAGCCCCAGCATTTT. The chain carries TRBV24-1 and TRBJ1-5; D perhaps matches TRBD1 (6 bases). Germline CDR1 KGHDR, CDR2 SFDVKD. This CDR3 is built from 15 residues. V gave up 6 bases and J gave up 2 bases, with 13 bases separating them.

The chain is built from TRBV30 and TRBJ2-7; 7 bases fit TRBD1. The CDR3 totals 13 residues. The V and J ends lost 2 bases and 3 bases, in that order; junction bases with no gene match: 4. The germline gives CDR1 GTSNPN, CDR2 SVGIG (reference sequence). The DNA of the CDR3 is TGTGCCTGGAGTACTAACAGGGGCTACGAGCAGTACTTC. Translated, it gives CAWSTNRGYEQYF.

This chain links TRBV12-5 with TRBJ2-1; 11 bases align to TRBD2. Germline values: CDR1 LGHNT, CDR2 FRNRAP. J lost 8 bases, V lost 3 bases, and 6 bases had no gene match. The CDR3 is made up of 15 amino acids. The chain's CDR3 is CASGFGLAGGDEQFF. CDR3 nucleotides: TGTGCTAGTGGTTTTGGGCTAGCGGGGGGCGATGAGCAGTTCTTC.

This chain joins TRBV6-5 and TRBJ1-1, with D unclear. The CDR3 spans 15 residues. V was clipped by 2 bases and J by 4 bases, with 14 bases between them. From germline, CDR1 is MNHEY and CDR2 SVGAGI. The DNA of the CDR3 is TGTGCCAGCAGTTACCGTTTAAGTGGACGCACTGAAGCTTTCTTT. This sequence encodes CASSYRLSGRTEAFF.